Below, 29 T cell receptor beta chains from the same sample are listed, as sequenced in a study of T cell responses to AZD1222 COVID-19 vaccine. Sequencing was performed with immunoSEQ multiplex PCR; in TCRdb, only in-frame clones are kept and a portion is missing. The repertoire holds roughly 110,000 clones, with around 81% as singletons. This sample comprised peripheral blood, obtained on day 0 of AZD1222 vaccination. All receptors derive from an adult in good health.

The gene calls are TRBV4-2 and TRBJ2-1, with 10 positions matching TRBD1. Germline V CDR1 and CDR2: LGHNA, YNFKEQ. The trim removed 6 bases at V and 7 bases at J, leaving 21 bases unmatched. There are 19 residues in the CDR3. The CDR3 sequence is CASRRELLTGTGVGNEQFF. The CDR3 DNA reads as TGTGCCAGCAGGCGCGAATTACTAACCGGGACAGGGGTCGGGAATGAGCAGTTCTTC.

The gene calls are TRBV3-1 (or the pseudogene TRBV3-2) and TRBJ2-3; either TRBD1 or TRBD2 may fit D (5 bases each). V dropped 3 bases and J dropped 4 bases, with 23 bases sitting between them. Per germline, CDR1 LGHDT and CDR2 YNNKEL (reference sequence). The CDR3 totals 18 residues. The CDR3 reads CASSHVKWDVALADTQYF. The CDR3 nucleotides read TGTGCCAGCAGCCATGTCAAGTGGGACGTGGCGCTCGCAGATACGCAGTATTTT.

This chain uses TRBV5-1 with TRBJ2-3; no definite D call. Between the trimmed V and J ends, which lost 5 bases and 2 bases, there was a span of 9 bases. The CDR3 loop spans 13 amino acids. The germline gives CDR1 SGHRS, CDR2 YFSETQ. The CDR3, as DNA: TGCGCCAGCAGTTCAGGCTCCACAGATACGCAGTATTTT. Protein sequence: CASSSGSTDTQYF.

Ten or more counts support this clone. V gene TRBV5-1 combines with J gene TRBJ1-4; a possible D gene is TRBD1 (5 bases). The CDR3 loop spans 15 amino acids. V was cut by 5 bases and J by 3 bases, with 14 bases left in between. Germline lookup yields CDR1 SGHRS and CDR2 YFSETQ. CDR3: CASSNFGGANEKLFF. The CDR3 DNA reads as TGCGCCAGCAGTAATTTTGGAGGGGCTAATGAAAAACTGTTTTTT.

The chain has TRBV2 and TRBJ1-1, with D unclear. Trimming pared 4 bases from V and 6 bases from J, leaving 6 bases between. Germline CDR1 reads SNHLY; CDR2 reads FYNNEI. The CDR3 loop spans 11 amino acids. For the CDR3, the DNA is TGTGCCAGCAGTGTAAATGCTGAAGCTTTCTTT. It is translated as CASSVNAEAFF.

The rearrangement links TRBV7-2 to TRBJ2-5; D is perhaps TRBD1 or TRBD2 (5 bases each). This CDR3 region has 15 residues. V was cut by 5 bases and J by 1 base, with 14 bases left in between. The V gene's germline CDR1 is SGHTA and CDR2 FQGNSA. CDR3 protein: CASSPAGTFQETQYF. The CDR3 DNA reads as TGTGCCAGCAGCCCCGCCGGGACCTTCCAAGAGACCCAGTACTTC. Full variable domain (rest looked up from reference TRBV7-2 and TRBJ2-5): GAGVSQSPSNKVTEKGKDVELRCDPISGHTALYWYRQSLGQGLEFLIYFQGNSAPDKSGLPSDRFSAERTGGSVSTLTIQRTQQEDSAVYLCASSPAGTFQETQYFGPGTRLLVL.

The genes are TRBV7-9 and TRBJ2-5; perhaps D is TRBD1 or TRBD2 (5 bases each). CDR3 length: 14 residues. The germline V gene encodes CDR1 SEHNR and CDR2 FQNEAQ (reference sequence). V was shortened by 5 bases and J by 5 bases, with 15 bases between the two germline ends. CDR3: CASSRGPVSETQYF. In DNA, the CDR3 is TGTGCCAGCAGCCGGGGACCGGTATCGGAGACCCAGTACTTC.

This rearrangement joins TRBV27 to TRBJ2-1, with 8 positions matching TRBD1. Germline V CDR1 and CDR2: MNHEY, SMNVEV (reference sequence). CDR3 size: 16 residues. V was pared by 6 bases and J by 4 bases, with 11 bases of the junction left unmatched. CDR3 sequence: CASRAQPRGLYNEQFF. CDR3 DNA: TGTGCCAGCAGGGCCCAACCCAGGGGGCTTTACAATGAGCAGTTCTTC.

This clone was observed a handful of times. V gene TRBV4-2 combines with J gene TRBJ2-3; D is unresolved. Per germline, CDR1 LGHNA and CDR2 YNFKEQ. Trimming took 2 bases from V and 2 from J, leaving 11 bases between them. This CDR3 contains 15 residues. CDR3 amino acids: CASSQKERFTDTQYF. CDR3 nucleotide sequence: TGTGCCAGCAGCCAAAAGGAGCGCTTCACAGATACGCAGTATTTT.

The sample holds a few counts of this clone. The chain has TRBV2 and TRBJ1-2; D might be TRBD1 (6 bases). Germline V CDR1 and CDR2: SNHLY, FYNNEI. The V end was cut by 6 bases, the J end by 7 bases, with 15 bases between. The length of the CDR3 is 13 residues. CDR3 sequence (DNA): TGTGCCAGCAGCCCTACAGGGTATGCTGGCTACACCTTC. It is translated as CASSPTGYAGYTF.

The chain employs TRBV7-2 and TRBJ2-1; 15 bases match TRBD2. The CDR3 totals 16 residues. The germline gives CDR1 SGHTA, CDR2 FQGNSA. Trimming removed 5 bases from V and 4 bases from J; junction bases left unmatched: 3. The CDR3 sequence is CASSRTSGGAYNEQFF. DNA for the CDR3: TGTGCCAGCAGCCGGACTAGCGGGGGGGCGTACAATGAGCAGTTCTTC. The full variable domain, in which reference TRBV7-2 and TRBJ2-1 provide the parts outside the CDR3, is GAGVSQSPSNKVTEKGKDVELRCDPISGHTALYWYRQSLGQGLEFLIYFQGNSAPDKSGLPSDRFSAERTGGSVSTLTIQRTQQEDSAVYLCASSRTSGGAYNEQFFGPGTRLTVL.

The chain has TRBV6-5 and TRBJ2-6; no reliable D call. Trimming pared 10 bases from V and 0 bases from J, leaving 13 bases between. Germline assignment: CDR1 MNHEY and CDR2 SVGAGI. This CDR3 spans 15 amino acids. CDR3 nucleotide sequence: TGTGCCACGTATTCGGAGAGCTCTGGGGCCAACGTCCTGACTTTC. It translates to CATYSESSGANVLTF.

The chain employs TRBV28 and TRBJ1-6; a possible D gene is TRBD1 (6 bases). The CDR3 totals 14 residues. The germline V gene has CDR1 MDHEN and CDR2 SYDVKM. With 3 bases removed from V and 10 bases from J, the gap between germline ends came to 13 bases. This chain's CDR3 is CASSFYRDRSPLHF. In DNA, the CDR3 is TGTGCCAGCAGTTTTTACAGGGATCGGTCACCCCTCCACTTT.

This rearrangement joins TRBV12-5 to TRBJ1-1; a weak D match, TRBD1 (6 bases). The CDR3 runs 14 residues. Trimming pared 4 bases from V and 3 bases from J, leaving 12 bases between. Germline V gene data show CDR1 as LGHNT and CDR2 as FRNRAP. The chain's CDR3 is CASGSTGTDTEAFF. The CDR3 DNA reads as TGTGCTAGTGGTTCCACAGGGACGGACACTGAAGCTTTCTTT.

The chain has TRBV5-1 and TRBJ1-3, with D unresolved. This CDR3 region has 14 residues. Germline CDR1 reads SGHRS; CDR2 reads YFSETQ. Deletions cut 0 bases from V and 0 bases from J, with 4 bases between. The CDR3 region has the DNA TGCGCCAGCAGCTTGGTAGGCTCTGGAAACACCATATATTTT. As protein: CASSLVGSGNTIYF.

The rearrangement joins TRBV20-1 to TRBJ1-1; D remains unclear. V lost 3 bases to trimming and J lost 10 bases, with 12 bases between them. This CDR3 has 11 residues. The germline CDR1 and CDR2 sequences are DFQATT and SNEGSKA (reference sequence). The CDR3 DNA reads as TGCAGTGCTAGTCTGGCAGAAAGAGCTTTCTTT. Protein: CSASLAERAFF.

This chain joins TRBV7-3 and TRBJ2-6; D remains ambiguous. The germline V gene has CDR1 SGHTA and CDR2 FQGTGA. This CDR3 has 16 residues. V was clipped by 3 bases and J by 3 bases, with 12 bases between them. Written as DNA, the CDR3 is TGTGCCAGCAGCTTGAAGGGCCAACGTGGGGCCAACGTCCTGACTTTC. It yields the protein CASSLKGQRGANVLTF.

The CDR3 loop reads CASSDSGNYGYTF. The CDR3 region has the DNA TGTGCCAGCAGTGACTCAGGGAACTATGGCTACACCTTC. The rearrangement joins TRBV6-4 to TRBJ1-2; D unresolved. Between the trimmed V and J ends, which lost 0 bases and 2 bases, there was a span of 4 bases. The V gene's germline CDR1 is MRHNA and CDR2 SNTAGT. The CDR3 sequence is 13 residues long.

This chain uses TRBV3-1 (or the pseudogene TRBV3-2) with TRBJ2-7, with 8 bases matching TRBD1. Germline V lookup: CDR1 LGHDT, CDR2 YNNKEL (reference sequence). CDR3 length equals 15 residues. Trimming at V came to 7 bases and at J to 0 bases, leaving 8 bases not matched to a gene. Here the CDR3 DNA reads TGTGCCAGCAACCAGGGGGCCCTGAGCTCCTACGAGCAGTACTTC. Protein sequence: CASNQGALSSYEQYF.

The chain has TRBV13 and TRBJ1-4; 8 bases map to TRBD1. Trimming cost V 5 bases and J 8 bases; bases outside gene matches: 10. The V gene's germline CDR1 is PRHDT and CDR2 FYEKMQ (reference sequence). The CDR3 covers 15 residues. CDR3 sequence reads: CASSARTGFREKLFF. DNA of the CDR3: TGTGCCAGCAGCGCGCGGACAGGGTTTAGGGAAAAACTGTTTTTT.

The CDR3 DNA sequence: TGTGCCACCAGTGATTGGGGGGATAACTATGGCTACACCTTC. The encoded protein is CATSDWGDNYGYTF. V usage is TRBV24-1 and J usage is TRBJ1-2, with D perhaps TRBD1 (5 bases). There are 14 residues in the CDR3. Germline assignment: CDR1 KGHDR and CDR2 SFDVKD. Trimming took off 2 bases at V and 1 base at J, with 7 bases between the two ends.

V is TRBV12-5 and J is TRBJ2-1, with 16 bases fitting TRBD2. The trim removed 1 base at V and 5 bases at J, leaving 8 bases unmatched. Germline loops: CDR1 LGHNT, CDR2 FRNRAP. The CDR3 covers 19 residues. CDR3 amino acids: CASGLAGTSGRAQNNEQFF. In nucleotides, the CDR3 is TGTGCTAGTGGTTTGGCGGGGACTAGCGGGAGGGCCCAAAACAATGAGCAGTTCTTC.

V and J are TRBV30 and TRBJ2-7; D is unclear. The V gene's germline CDR1 is GTSNPN and CDR2 SVGIG (reference sequence). V gave up 0 bases and J gave up 6 bases, with 12 bases separating them. This CDR3 has 13 amino acids. The CDR3 bases are TGTGCCTGGAGTGTGGTCAGGTGGTCCGAGCAGTACTTC. Translating gives CAWSVVRWSEQYF.

The chain uses TRBV6-2 or TRBV6-3 and TRBJ2-5; D is unresolved. Germline V gene lookup returns CDR1 MNHEY and CDR2 SVGEGT. The CDR3 has 14 amino acids. Trimming stripped 5 bases from V and 1 base from J, with 11 bases between. CDR3 protein: CASSTHAAQETQYF. In DNA, the CDR3 is TGTGCCAGCAGTACCCACGCAGCCCAAGAGACCCAGTACTTC.

This clone was detected only once. This sequence joins TRBV14 and TRBJ1-6, with D perhaps matching TRBD1 (5 bases). Trimming stripped 4 bases from V and 8 bases from J, with 15 bases between. Looked up from germline, CDR1 is SGHDN and CDR2 is FVKESK. The CDR3 totals 15 residues. DNA of the CDR3: TGTGCCAGCAGCCTAGGACGTGTGGGGCATTCACCCCTCCACTTT. This gives the protein CASSLGRVGHSPLHF. The complete variable domain, with remaining parts taken from reference TRBV14 and TRBJ1-6, reads EAGVTQFPSHSVIEKGQTVTLRCDPISGHDNLYWYRRVMGKEIKFLLHFVKESKQDESGMPNNRFLAERTGGTYSTLKVQPAELEDSGVYFCASSLGRVGHSPLHFGNGTRLTVT.

This clone has only one observation. The rearrangement joins TRBV7-2 to TRBJ1-1, with 9 bases identical to TRBD1. The length of the CDR3 is 13 residues. V dropped 4 bases and J dropped 4; count of bases not matched to a gene: 1. The germline CDR1 and CDR2 sequences are SGHTA and FQGNSA. CDR3 residues: CASSSDRGTEAFF. The CDR3 DNA reads as TGTGCCAGCAGCTCGGACAGGGGCACTGAAGCTTTCTTT.

The CDR3 sequence: CASSYGDGRRAGELFF. In DNA form, the CDR3 reads TGTGCCAGCAGCTATGGAGACGGTCGGAGGGCCGGGGAGCTGTTTTTT. The chain links TRBV7-9 to TRBJ2-2, with D possibly TRBD2 on 6 matching bases. Germline V gives CDR1 SEHNR, CDR2 FQNEAQ (reference sequence). V shed 4 bases and J shed 6 bases, with 18 bases lying between them. The CDR3 loop spans 16 amino acids.

The chain carries TRBV11-2 and TRBJ2-2, with a possible D match to TRBD2 (7 bases). This CDR3 is 14 amino acids long. CDR1 and CDR2 from the germline V gene are SGHAT and FQNNGV. The V gene lost 4 bases and the J gene lost 6 bases, with 12 bases spanning the gap. The CDR3 DNA sequence: TGTGCCAGCAGCTCTCCCGGGGGGCCCGGGGAGCTGTTTTTT. The encoded protein is CASSSPGGPGELFF.

This chain joins TRBV5-5 and TRBJ1-5; D is uncertain. The germline V gene encodes CDR1 SGHKS and CDR2 YYEKEE (reference sequence). The CDR3 has 15 residues. The ends were cut back, 0 bases at V and 0 bases at J, with 7 bases in the middle. The DNA for the CDR3 is TGTGCCAGCAGCTTGGGGCCGTATAGCAATCAGCCCCAGCATTTT. It yields the protein CASSLGPYSNQPQHF.